A single TCR beta chain is shown here with its context. What it recognizes is unknown. The sample comes from a study of cytomegalovirus exposure and HLA in healthy donors. Study as a whole: It was reported in a later analysis that the same platform had been used for the approximately 110 validation repertoires as for the roughly 670 first-cohort repertoires. Study outcomes and limitations: Cytomegalovirus association was assigned to under 200 TCR beta chains.

Measured with immunoSEQ multiplex PCR; TCRdb has only the in-frame clones, and not every one. The sample has some 170,000 clones, 85% seen once. V was clipped by 4 bases and J by 6 bases; unmatched bases: 3. CDR1 GTSNPN and CDR2 SVGIG come from the germline V gene (reference sequence). This CDR3 contains 12 residues. The origin of this receptor is a man aged 25 to 40 in good health and CMV-seropositive. The chain recombines TRBV30 with TRBJ2-1, with TRBD2 matching over 7 bases. The sequenced material came from PBMCs. The CDR3 here is CAWKGLLNEQFF. In DNA, the CDR3 is TGTGCCTGGAAGGGACTACTCAATGAGCAGTTCTTC.